This T cell receptor beta chain came from a study of monozygotic twins with inflammatory bowel disease. Study results and limitations: Patients received differing immunosuppressive treatments, which may have added variability to their repertoires.

As concerns this clonotype: Antigen: not known.

TCRdb reanalyzed the 5' RACE reads, giving one entry per CDR3 protein sequence and no DNA. The table lists about 420,000 distinct CDR3 sequences, with around 2.4% in the top ten. Germline assignment: CDR1 MNHEY and CDR2 SVGAGI. CDR3 length: 17 amino acids. The source material was blood. This clonotype was sampled from a human donor with ulcerative colitis or Crohn's disease, or a healthy co-twin of an affected twin (not recorded which). The chain carries TRBV6-5 and TRBJ2-2; TCRdb gives TRBD2 as the D gene, but with no DNA this cannot be confirmed. The CDR3 here is CASSYSGTSVGGGELFF.